Following are 28 T cell receptor beta chains from one sample sequenced in a study of T cell responses to AZD1222 COVID-19 vaccine. This table comes from immunoSEQ multiplex PCR, and its TCRdb copy is limited to in-frame clones, with some not included. Among around 120,000 clones listed, around 88% were seen once. Specimen: peripheral blood, collected on day 0 of AZD1222 vaccination. Receptors originate from an adult in good health.

The genes are TRBV7-6 and TRBJ2-5, with 8 positions matching TRBD2. The CDR3 runs to 16 residues. The trim removed 5 bases at V and 5 bases at J, leaving 13 bases unmatched. Looked up from germline, CDR1 is SGHVS and CDR2 is FNYEAQ. CDR3 in DNA: TGTGCCAGCAGCCCGGGGGGCCTCCCGGGGGGGGAGACCCAGTACTTC. This encodes CASSPGGLPGGETQYF.

The chain is built from TRBV5-1 and TRBJ1-2, with TRBD1 identical over 10 bases. The V gene end was trimmed by 5 bases and the J gene end by 13 bases; junction bases not matched to a gene: 20. This CDR3 has 16 residues. Looked up from germline, CDR1 is SGHRS and CDR2 is YFSETQ. DNA of the CDR3: TGCGCCAGCAGACTCTCTCCAACACCGGGACAGGGGACGTCCACCTTC. This sequence encodes CASRLSPTPGQGTSTF.

A single count supports this clone. No conserved phenylalanine or tryptophan ends this CDR3, so it is likely a read error. This rearrangement joins TRBV5-1 to TRBJ1-1, with D hard to call. Germline CDR1 SGHRS, CDR2 YFSETQ. The germline V and J ends were trimmed by 1 base and 1 base, with 8 bases remaining between them. The CDR3 is made up of 14 amino acids. The CDR3 DNA follows: TGCGCCAGCAGCTTGCAAGGGCAGAACACTGAAGCTTTCCTT. It yields the protein CASSLQGQNTEAFL.

In DNA form, the CDR3 reads TGTGCCAGCAGCGCGGGACAGGGATCTGTAGGCTACACCTTC. It specifies CASSAGQGSVGYTF. The genes are TRBV7-3 and TRBJ1-2; 9 bases fit TRBD1. Germline loops: CDR1 SGHTA, CDR2 FQGTGA. The length of the CDR3 is 14 residues. The junction had 9 bases not matched to a gene; V was cut back by 5 bases and J by 8 bases.

The chain uses TRBV6-5 and TRBJ1-3; D is uncertain. CDR1 is MNHEY and CDR2 is SVGAGI in the germline V gene. This CDR3 is 14 amino acids long. Trimming removed 7 bases from V and 1 base from J, with 11 bases in between. CDR3 loop: CASTPGSSGNTIYF. The CDR3 DNA reads as TGTGCCAGCACCCCGGGGAGTTCTGGAAACACCATATATTTT.

The rearrangement joins TRBV6-2 or TRBV6-3 to TRBJ2-5; TRBD2 might be the D (6 bases). CDR3 length equals 15 residues. Per germline, CDR1 MNHEY and CDR2 SVGEGT. Trimming pared 6 bases from V and 4 bases from J, leaving 18 bases between. In DNA, the CDR3 is TGTGCCAGCAGCTTAACCGGGACCGGGGGAGAGACCCAGTACTTC. It translates to CASSLTGTGGETQYF.

This rearrangement joins TRBV30 to TRBJ1-2, with TRBD1 identical over 9 bases. The germline V gene has CDR1 GTSNPN and CDR2 SVGIG (reference sequence). This CDR3 spans 14 amino acids. Germline trimming cut 3 bases from V and 5 bases from J; bases unmatched to any gene: 7. For the CDR3, the DNA is TGTGCCTGGAGGGGGACAGGGAGTAGATATGGCTACACCTTC. Amino acid sequence: CAWRGTGSRYGYTF. The variable domain in full, completed from reference TRBV30 and TRBJ1-2, reads SQTIHQWPATLVQPVGSPLSLECTVEGTSNPNLYWYRQAAGRGLQLLFYSVGIGQISSEVPQNLSASRPQDRQFILSSKKLLLSDSGFYLCAWRGTGSRYGYTFGSGTRLTVV.

The chain couples TRBV4-2 to TRBJ2-7; the D is unclear. This CDR3 comprises 12 residues. Germline V gene lookup returns CDR1 LGHNA and CDR2 YNFKEQ. V lost 1 base, J lost 6 bases, and 7 bases lay in between. In nucleotides, the CDR3 is TGTGCCAGCAGCCAAGTCCCCCGCGAGCAGTACTTC. Translated, it gives CASSQVPREQYF.

The rearrangement joins TRBV30 to TRBJ2-1, with 10 bases that match TRBD2. The trim removed 2 bases at V and 6 bases at J, leaving 4 bases unmatched. This CDR3 region has 14 residues. CDR1 is GTSNPN and CDR2 is SVGIG in the germline V gene (reference sequence). CDR3 loop: CAWSSGGAVNEQFF. The CDR3 coding sequence is TGTGCCTGGAGTAGCGGGGGGGCTGTCAATGAGCAGTTCTTC.

The sample holds a few counts of this clone. The chain carries TRBV2 and TRBJ2-7; possibly TRBD1 for D (6 bases). The CDR3 extends over 17 amino acids. V gave up 0 bases and J gave up 0 bases, with 15 bases separating them. Germline assignment: CDR1 SNHLY and CDR2 FYNNEI. CDR3 protein: CASSEAGFPGHSYEQYF. The CDR3 DNA is TGTGCCAGCAGTGAAGCGGGATTCCCGGGACACTCCTACGAGCAGTACTTC.

The chain employs TRBV5-1 and TRBJ2-5; tentative D call: TRBD2 (6 bases). This CDR3 spans 13 amino acids. Germline V gene lookup returns CDR1 SGHRS and CDR2 YFSETQ. V shed 9 bases and J shed 4 bases, with 16 bases lying between them. CDR3 amino acids: CATPYGSGETQYF. DNA for the CDR3: TGCGCCACCCCGTACGGTAGCGGAGAGACCCAGTACTTC.

This clone was picked up a small number of times. This chain uses TRBV6-2 or TRBV6-3 with TRBJ2-7; no firm D call. Germline values: CDR1 MNHEY, CDR2 SVGEGT. This CDR3 has 15 amino acids. V was pared by 0 bases and J by 3 bases, with 12 bases between. Here the CDR3 reads CASSYSKTSNYEQYF. As DNA, the CDR3 is TGTGCCAGCAGTTACTCAAAGACTTCGAACTACGAGCAGTACTTC.

J is TRBJ2-5 and V is TRBV5-5, with a possible D match to TRBD1 (6 bases). CDR3 length: 14 residues. Trimming stripped 3 bases from V and 2 bases from J, with 11 bases between. Germline values: CDR1 SGHKS, CDR2 YYEKEE (reference sequence). The CDR3 here is CASSSLDRQETQYF. The DNA for the CDR3 is TGTGCCAGCAGCTCCCTGGACAGACAAGAGACCCAGTACTTC.

As regards this clone: The sample has other DNA sequences that encode this CDR3 too. The chain recombines TRBV12-2 with TRBJ2-7. TRBV12-2 has pseudogene status. CDR3 length equals 15 residues. The DNA of the CDR3 is TGTGCAAGTCGCCTAGCTAGGGGGGTCACCTACGAGCAGTACTTC. The encoded protein is CASRLARGVTYEQYF.

The rearrangement joins TRBV7-6 to TRBJ2-2; 7 bases fit TRBD1. The V and J ends lost 0 bases and 3 bases, in that order; junction bases with no gene match: 1. The germline V gene encodes CDR1 SGHVS and CDR2 FNYEAQ. The CDR3 has 15 residues. CDR3 protein: CASSLATGYTGELFF. CDR3 nucleotide sequence: TGTGCCAGCAGCTTAGCGACAGGGTACACCGGGGAGCTGTTTTTT.

The V call is TRBV3-1 (or the pseudogene TRBV3-2), the J call TRBJ1-1; 8 bases align to TRBD1. Germline assignment: CDR1 LGHDT and CDR2 YNNKEL (reference sequence). V trimming: 3 bases; J trimming: 1 base; junction bases outside the gene matches: 4. The CDR3 is 15 residues long. CDR3 coding DNA: TGTGCCAGCAGCCATGGGACAGGCTGGAACACTGAAGCTTTCTTT. It specifies CASSHGTGWNTEAFF.

This clone showed up just once. The chain has TRBV10-3 and TRBJ1-4; 9 bases agree with TRBD1. The junction had 5 bases not matched to a gene; V was cut back by 6 bases and J by 6 bases. The CDR3 loop spans 14 amino acids. Germline loops: CDR1 ENHRY, CDR2 SYGVKD. The CDR3 DNA reads as TGTGCCATCAGAGCCGGGACAGGGCATGAAAAACTGTTTTTT. It codes for CAIRAGTGHEKLFF.

This clone has a single count. The V gene is TRBV9, the J gene TRBJ2-2; D remains unclear. The CDR3 sequence is 15 residues long. The germline V gene has CDR1 SGDLS and CDR2 YYNGEE. V lost 5 bases and J lost 2, with 13 bases in between. Written as DNA, the CDR3 is TGTGCCAGCAGTGCATCAGTGAGTAACACCGGGGAGCTGTTTTTT. It translates to CASSASVSNTGELFF.

The chain employs TRBV5-6 and TRBJ1-3; D perhaps matches TRBD1 (5 bases). This CDR3 has 15 residues. V gave up 1 base and J gave up 4 bases, with 12 bases separating them. Germline-derived CDR1 and CDR2 are SGHDT and YYEEEE. The CDR3 DNA is TGTGCCAGCAGCTTGCCAGGGCTGGGGGGAAACACCATATATTTT. This gives the protein CASSLPGLGGNTIYF.

The V call is TRBV9, the J call TRBJ1-1, with 7 positions matching TRBD1. CDR1 is SGDLS and CDR2 is YYNGEE in the germline V gene. V shed 1 base and J 11 bases; nucleotides not matched to a gene: 8. The CDR3 sequence is 13 residues long. The CDR3 region is CASSVLEGARAFF. The CDR3 DNA reads as TGTGCCAGCAGCGTATTAGAGGGGGCGCGGGCTTTCTTT.

This clone was picked up one time. The chain links TRBV28 to TRBJ1-6, with D perhaps matching TRBD1 (5 bases). The V gene lost 6 bases and the J gene lost 0 bases, with 12 bases spanning the gap. Germline loops: CDR1 MDHEN, CDR2 SYDVKM. This CDR3 spans 16 amino acids. In nucleotides, the CDR3 is TGTGCCAGCAGAAGCGCAGGGAGCTCCTATAATTCACCCCTCCACTTT. Translated, it gives CASRSAGSSYNSPLHF.

This clone showed up just a few times. The chain employs TRBV19 and TRBJ1-1; D is ambiguous. The CDR3 is 15 residues long. Trimming shortened V by 1 base and J by 0 bases, and 9 bases separated the two germline ends. Looked up from germline, CDR1 is LNHDA and CDR2 is SQIVND (reference sequence). The CDR3 nucleotides read TGTGCCAGTAGTATAGCGGAGGTCATGAACACTGAAGCTTTCTTT. Translation: CASSIAEVMNTEAFF.

As for this clone: One end of the junction varies from germline; a read error may be responsible. V and J are TRBV28 and TRBJ2-3; TRBD1 matches at 7 bases. Germline CDR1 MDHEN, CDR2 SYDVKM. There are 11 residues in the CDR3. CDR3 coding DNA: TGTGCCAGCAGTTTACGTTCCGGGACAGTCTTT. It encodes CASSLRSGTVF.

This clone is a singleton in its sample. The V and J genes are TRBV4-2 and TRBJ2-1; the D call may be TRBD1 or TRBD2 (5 bases each). The ends were cut back, 4 bases at V and 2 bases at J, with 12 bases in the middle. Germline loops: CDR1 LGHNA, CDR2 YNFKEQ. The CDR3 spans 15 residues. The DNA for the CDR3 is TGTGCCAGCAGCCCGGGGCCGGGGACCTACAATGAGCAGTTCTTC. This encodes CASSPGPGTYNEQFF.

The chain joins TRBV4-2 to TRBJ1-3; TRBD1 might be the D (6 bases). Germline assignment: CDR1 LGHNA and CDR2 YNFKEQ. V was trimmed by 0 bases and J by 4 bases, leaving 10 bases between them. The CDR3 runs to 15 residues. The chain's CDR3 is CASSQEGGFGNTIYF. CDR3 sequence (DNA): TGTGCCAGCAGCCAAGAAGGGGGTTTCGGAAACACCATATATTTT.

The chain has TRBV7-9 and TRBJ2-3, with TRBD2 matching over 10 bases. This CDR3 contains 16 residues. J lost 1 base, V lost 2 bases, and 3 bases had no gene match. Germline CDR1 reads SEHNR; CDR2 reads FQNEAQ (reference sequence). The CDR3 coding sequence is TGTGCCAGCAGCTTACCAGCGGGGGGGCGCACAGATACGCAGTATTTT. Its protein product is CASSLPAGGRTDTQYF.

This chain uses TRBV19 with TRBJ1-1; weak D call: TRBD1 (6 bases). The germline CDR1 and CDR2 sequences are LNHDA and SQIVND (reference sequence). Trimming stripped 4 bases from V and 1 base from J, with 10 bases between. The CDR3 is 14 amino acids. The CDR3 bases are TGTGCCAGTAGTACCGGGACAACGAACACTGAAGCTTTCTTT. It specifies CASSTGTTNTEAFF.

V usage is TRBV5-1 and J usage is TRBJ2-6; D remains ambiguous. CDR1 and CDR2 from the germline V gene are SGHRS and YFSETQ. Trimming shortened V by 0 bases and J by 0 bases, and 13 bases separated the two germline ends. The CDR3 is made up of 18 amino acids. The CDR3 DNA is TGCGCCAGCAGCTTGGTGAACCTGGCCCCCTCTGGGGCCAACGTCCTGACTTTC. Its translation is CASSLVNLAPSGANVLTF.